One sample yielded the 7 T cell receptor beta chains listed below, sequenced in a study of blood T cell repertoires in COVID-19. TCRdb keeps only in-frame clones here, not all; method: immunoSEQ multiplex PCR. The sample shows 150,000 or so clones, 79% of them seen only once. What was sequenced was peripheral blood. These receptors were collected from a woman aged 55-70 years with COVID-19, enrolled during active disease.

V gene TRBV21-1 combines with J gene TRBJ1-2. TRBV21-1 is reported as a pseudogene. CDR3 length: 18 amino acids. Here the CDR3 DNA reads TGTGCCAGCAGCGGGATCGGGGGGCGCTGCCCAGGGATCTATGGCTACACCTTC. This translates into CASSGIGGRCPGIYGYTF.

This chain joins TRBV28 and TRBJ2-2; the match to TRBD1 covers 9 bases. This CDR3 comprises 15 residues. The V segment lost 4 bases and the J segment 7 bases; nucleotides outside the gene matches: 7. Germline V CDR1 and CDR2: MDHEN, SYDVKM. The CDR3 region has the DNA TGTGCCAGCAGTTCCGGGACAGGGTATATCGGGGAGCTGTTTTTT. Protein product: CASSSGTGYIGELFF.

V is TRBV27 and J is TRBJ2-1; 8 bases map to TRBD2. V dropped 2 bases and J dropped 0; count of bases not matched to a gene: 9. From germline, CDR1 is MNHEY and CDR2 SMNVEV (reference sequence). The CDR3 consists of 18 residues. CDR3: CASSLAGGQYRSYNEQFF. The CDR3 DNA follows: TGTGCCAGCAGTTTAGCGGGAGGACAGTACCGCTCCTACAATGAGCAGTTCTTC.

The V call is TRBV11-2, the J call TRBJ1-6; D is possibly TRBD1 (6 bases). CDR1 SGHAT and CDR2 FQNNGV come from the germline V gene. The V end lost 5 bases, the J end lost 8 bases, and 10 bases lay between the germline ends. This CDR3 is 13 amino acids long. The DNA of the CDR3 is TGTGCCAGCAGCCTACACAGGGATTCACCCCTCCACTTT. Its protein is CASSLHRDSPLHF.

The CDR3 reads CASSLWTGNTEAFF. The CDR3 bases are TGTGCCAGCAGCTTATGGACAGGGAACACTGAAGCTTTCTTT. The chain carries TRBV7-2 and TRBJ1-1; TRBD1 aligns across 7 bases. Germline lookup yields CDR1 SGHTA and CDR2 FQGNSA. This CDR3 contains 14 residues. Trimming removed 2 bases from V and 1 base from J; junction bases left unmatched: 1.

CDR3 amino acids: CASSIFRLNTEAFF. CDR3 DNA sequence: TGTGCCAGTAGTATATTCAGGCTGAACACTGAAGCTTTCTTT. This rearrangement joins TRBV19 to TRBJ1-1; D call uncertain. Germline CDR1 is LNHDA and CDR2 is SQIVND (reference sequence). Between the trimmed V and J ends, which lost 2 bases and 0 bases, there was a span of 7 bases. This CDR3 contains 14 residues.

This clone showed up just a few times. This chain links TRBV13 with TRBJ2-2; tentatively, D is TRBD2 (6 bases). The CDR3 sequence is 15 residues long. V gave up 4 bases and J gave up 3 bases, with 12 bases separating them. The V gene's germline CDR1 is PRHDT and CDR2 FYEKMQ (reference sequence). The DNA for the CDR3 is TGTGCCAGCAGCTCCGGCGGGACCTACACCGGGGAGCTGTTTTTT. Encoded protein: CASSSGGTYTGELFF.